What follows describes a single T cell receptor (beta chain). The target antigen is unknown. Via MiXCR, TCRdb re-called the 5' RACE reads, giving one row per CDR3 protein. The table lists 200,000 to 300,000 distinct CDR3 sequences, approximately 15% of them singletons. The record originates from a study of T-cell memory formation after mild COVID-19. Overall study findings and caveats: Contracting clones localized mainly to CM and EM when CD4+ and mainly to EMRA when CD8+.

The length of the CDR3 is 16 residues. The ends lost 3 bases at V and 8 bases at J; junction bases unmatched: 9. The germline V gene encodes CDR1 SGHRS and CDR2 YFSETQ. The chain uses TRBV5-1 and TRBJ2-2, with 11 bases matching TRBD1. Material for sequencing was PBMCs or a T cell subset sorted from them (not recorded which). The sequence derives from an adult woman who had mild COVID-19 (a few samples of this study predate the infection). Cell type and time point are not known. In DNA form, the CDR3 reads TGCGCCAGCAGCTCCCCCGGGACAGGGGGAGCAGGGGAGCTGTTTTTT. The encoded protein is CASSSPGTGGAGELFF.